This T cell receptor beta chain emerged from a study of cytomegalovirus exposure and HLA in healthy donors. Study overall: Earlier results showed 117 million unique TCR beta sequences derived from approximately 170 million T cells. HLA-typed donors were the source of approximately 88 million unique TCRs held in an early data release.

Vbeta (60) and Jbeta (13) primers were used in the PCR. Clones were read by immunoSEQ multiplex PCR, and TCRdb kept only the in-frame ones, dropping some. The repertoire holds about 160,000 clones, roughly 80% seen once, with about 9.5% in the top ten. Germline values: CDR1 LNHDA, CDR2 SQIVND (reference sequence). This CDR3 has 18 residues. Germline trimming cut 0 bases from V and 0 bases from J; bases unmatched to any gene: 7. Overall study results and limits: Overall, about 160 TCR beta chains were annotated as cytomegalovirus-associated. Rare TCR sequences dominated, though some public TCRs recurred in many donors.

Remarks on this clone: What it recognizes is unknown.

This chain joins TRBV19 and TRBJ1-4; 7 bases fit TRBD1. This TCR derives from a young man in good health and CMV-seropositive. The sequenced material came from PBMCs. The CDR3 protein is CASSIDGTAYTTNEKLFF. CDR3 in DNA: TGTGCCAGTAGTATAGACGGGACAGCTTACACAACTAATGAAAAACTGTTTTTT.